This T cell receptor (beta chain) is from a study of identical twins. General observations from the study: An excess of low generation probability was shown by twin-shared out-of-frame alpha sequences.

TCRdb re-analysed the 5' RACE reads in MiXCR, keeping a single row per CDR3 protein. The sample yields approximately 620,000 distinct CDR3 sequences, around 8.3% seen once. Deletions cut 1 base from V and 4 bases from J, with 11 bases between. The CDR3 consists of 14 residues. Germline V lookup: CDR1 MGHRA, CDR2 YSYEKL. Ten or more counts support this clonotype. Its antigen remains unknown. These data were also filed under a second study, of yellow fever vaccine responses in identical twins.

The specimen was PBMCs. This clonotype was obtained from a woman aged 18-35 years in good health. The rearrangement links TRBV4-1 to TRBJ2-7; D is uncertain. The CDR3 sequence: CASSQGVSVYEQYF. CDR3 sequence (DNA): TGCGCCAGCAGCCAAGGTGTCAGCGTATACGAGCAGTACTTC.